These 30 T cell receptor beta chains originate from one sample sequenced in a study of T cells after yellow fever vaccination. TCRdb re-analysed the 5' RACE reads in MiXCR, keeping a single row per CDR3 protein. This table has some 320,000 distinct CDR3 sequences, less than 9.5% appearing once. Sequencing was performed on CD4+ T cells sorted from PBMCs, taken 5 days after the yellow fever booster vaccination. These receptor sequences come from a man aged 18 to 29 who received the YFV17D yellow fever vaccine.

The chain couples TRBV29-1 to TRBJ2-1; D is unclear. Germline V gene lookup returns CDR1 SQVTM and CDR2 ANQGSEA. The ends were cut back, 1 base at V and 0 bases at J, with 7 bases in the middle. The CDR3 runs 14 residues. Written as DNA, the CDR3 is TGCAGCGTTGAAGTCCTTTACTCCTACAATGAGCAGTTCTTC. It translates to CSVEVLYSYNEQFF.

In its sample, this clonotype was seen many times. V and J are TRBV4-3 and TRBJ2-1; D remains ambiguous. Deletions cut 4 bases from V and 0 bases from J, with 10 bases between. CDR1 is LGHNA, CDR2 YSLEER, per germline. The CDR3 totals 15 residues. The DNA of the CDR3 is TGCGCCAGCAGCCTCCGGACGAACTCCTACAATGAGCAGTTCTTC. Translated: CASSLRTNSYNEQFF.

This clonotype was detected a few times. The CDR3 is CASSLDSLISSGANVLTF. The CDR3 DNA reads as TGCGCCAGCAGCTTGGACAGCCTTATTAGCTCTGGGGCCAACGTCCTGACTTTC. The genes are TRBV5-1 and TRBJ2-6; D unresolved. The CDR3 has 18 residues. The V end was cut by 0 bases, the J end by 0 bases, with 13 bases between. Per the germline V gene, CDR1 is SGHRS and CDR2 is YFSETQ.

The rearrangement joins TRBV27 to TRBJ2-3; 13 positions match TRBD2. V lost 3 bases, J lost 2 bases, and 8 bases stayed unmatched. Per the germline V gene, CDR1 is MNHEY and CDR2 is SMNVEV (reference sequence). This CDR3 contains 18 residues. For the CDR3, the DNA is TGTGCCAGCAGTTTGAGGGGACTAGCGGGGAGATACACAGATACGCAGTATTTT. This translates into CASSLRGLAGRYTDTQYF.

As DNA, the CDR3 is TGCGCCAGCAGCTTGGAGTCCGGAGGAGGAATCGCAGAAGCTTTCTTT. This gives the protein CASSLESGGGIAEAFF. This rearrangement joins TRBV5-1 to TRBJ1-1; D remains ambiguous. Per germline, CDR1 SGHRS and CDR2 YFSETQ. Trimming took off 0 bases at V and 8 bases at J, with 20 bases between the two ends. This CDR3 comprises 16 residues.

Many counts were recorded for this clonotype. The chain is built from TRBV6-2 or TRBV6-3 and TRBJ2-5; TRBD2 aligns across 7 bases. CDR1 is MNHEY and CDR2 is SVGEGT in the germline V gene. The CDR3 totals 14 residues. V shed 4 bases and J 3 bases; nucleotides not matched to a gene: 5. The CDR3 nucleotides are TGTGCCAGCAGTTCGAACGGGGGGAAAGAGACCCAGTACTTC. This codes for CASSSNGGKETQYF.

The gene calls are TRBV6-2 or TRBV6-3 and TRBJ2-7; TRBD2 might be the D (5 bases). V shed 7 bases and J shed 0 bases, with 13 bases lying between them. The CDR3 loop spans 14 amino acids. Germline loops: CDR1 MNHEY, CDR2 SVGEGT. The CDR3 reads CASTKRQNSYEQYF. The CDR3 DNA is TGTGCCAGCACCAAGCGGCAGAACTCCTACGAGCAGTACTTC.

The sample holds a few counts of this clonotype. The chain links TRBV20-1 to TRBJ1-4, with D hard to call. Trimming pared 2 bases from V and 5 bases from J, leaving 18 bases between. The CDR3 contains 16 residues. Germline CDR1 and CDR2: DFQATT and SNEGSKA (reference sequence). For the CDR3, the DNA is TGCAGTGCTAGATCCAATTCGGGGTCCTTAAATGAAAAACTGTTTTTT. Translating gives CSARSNSGSLNEKLFF.

The chain employs TRBV14 and TRBJ2-3; D is undetermined. V was pared by 0 bases and J by 11 bases, with 9 bases between. CDR1 SGHDN and CDR2 FVKESK come from the germline V gene. The CDR3 loop spans 12 amino acids. The CDR3 spells CASSQDRAKQYF. CDR3 sequence (DNA): TGTGCCAGCAGCCAAGATCGGGCAAAGCAGTATTTT.

Only a few counts were recorded for this clonotype. The chain links TRBV6-2 or TRBV6-3 to TRBJ1-5, with 7 positions matching TRBD1. Losses at the gene ends were 6 bases for V and 6 bases for J; bases not matched to a gene: 5. The germline gives CDR1 MNHEY, CDR2 SVGEGT. This CDR3 is 13 amino acids long. CDR3 residues: CASRDRVTQPQHF. Here the CDR3 DNA reads TGTGCCAGCAGAGACAGGGTTACTCAGCCCCAGCATTTT.

This clonotype was found many times. This rearrangement joins TRBV12-3 or TRBV12-4 to TRBJ1-2, with 7 bases that match TRBD1. Germline trimming cut 6 bases from V and 3 bases from J; bases unmatched to any gene: 7. This CDR3 comprises 14 residues. The CDR3 protein is CASSLIGTDYGYTF. For the CDR3, the DNA is TGTGCCAGCAGCCTAATCGGGACAGACTATGGCTACACCTTC.

This chain connects TRBV5-1 to TRBJ2-1, with a tentative D call TRBD1 (5 bases). This CDR3 region has 15 residues. V was clipped by 4 bases and J by 0 bases, with 11 bases between them. Germline CDR1 and CDR2: SGHRS and YFSETQ. The CDR3 region has the DNA TGCGCCAGCAGCCAGGACACAGTCTCCTACAATGAGCAGTTCTTC. Translated, it gives CASSQDTVSYNEQFF.

A word on this clonotype: The junction shows a germline mismatch at one end, possibly a read error. The CDR3 protein is CASRLGGQETQYF. DNA for the CDR3: TGTGCCAGCAGGTTGGGTGGTCAAGAGACCCAGTACTTC. V gene TRBV5-5 combines with J gene TRBJ2-5; no clear D. The CDR3 is 13 residues long. CDR1 is SGHKS, CDR2 YYEKEE, per germline (reference sequence).

This clonotype has a count of ten or more. V is TRBV5-1 and J is TRBJ2-2; unclear D gene. V was pared by 8 bases and J by 0 bases, with 8 bases between. This CDR3 contains 13 residues. CDR1 is SGHRS and CDR2 is YFSETQ in the germline V gene. The DNA for the CDR3 is TGCGCCAGTCAGAGTACGAACACCGGGGAGCTGTTTTTT. This codes for CASQSTNTGELFF.

The CDR3 nucleotides read TGTGCCAGCATCCGTGACAGCGGTAGGGGGGAGACCCAGTACTTC. It yields the protein CASIRDSGRGETQYF. This sequence joins TRBV5-4 and TRBJ2-5; D perhaps matches TRBD1 (6 bases). Trimming pared 6 bases from V and 5 bases from J, leaving 20 bases between. CDR1 is SGHNT and CDR2 is YYREEE in the germline V gene (reference sequence). The CDR3 has 15 amino acids.

Here the CDR3 reads CASSNTGGETQYF. The CDR3 coding sequence is TGCGCCAGCAGCAATACGGGAGGAGAGACCCAGTACTTC. The chain joins TRBV5-1 to TRBJ2-5; the match to TRBD2 covers 7 bases. The V segment lost 4 bases and the J segment 4 bases; nucleotides outside the gene matches: 4. This CDR3 has 13 residues. Germline CDR1 is SGHRS and CDR2 is YFSETQ.

A note on this clonotype: Likely a read error: the CDR3 ends without its conserved phenylalanine or tryptophan. CDR3 sequence (DNA): TGTGCCCGCAACAGGGGGACCGGGGAGCTGTTTTGT. This codes for CARNRGTGELFC. This chain uses TRBV30 with TRBJ2-2; TRBD1 matches at 8 bases. The CDR3 extends over 12 amino acids. V shed 8 bases, J shed 5 bases, and the junction held 4 bases outside the gene matches. Germline-derived CDR1 and CDR2 are GTSNPN and SVGIG (reference sequence).

This clonotype was observed a few times. The chain has TRBV9 and TRBJ2-3; the D gene is possibly TRBD2 (6 bases). The germline V gene has CDR1 SGDLS and CDR2 YYNGEE. CDR3 size: 16 residues. V gave up 0 bases and J gave up 0 bases, with 11 bases separating them. In DNA form, the CDR3 reads TGTGCCAGCAGCGTAGGGGGCGGGACCAGCACAGATACGCAGTATTTT. It encodes CASSVGGGTSTDTQYF.

This clonotype was counted many times. The genes are TRBV10-3 and TRBJ2-7; possibly TRBD1 for D (6 bases). This CDR3 region has 12 residues. The V end lost 5 bases, the J end lost 3 bases, and 8 bases lay between the germline ends. The V gene's germline CDR1 is ENHRY and CDR2 SYGVKD. The CDR3 spells CAISPTGYEQYV. The CDR3 DNA is TGTGCCATCAGTCCGACAGGCTACGAGCAGTACGTC.

The table lists this clonotype with a few counts. The chain combines TRBV28 with TRBJ1-3, with 8 bases that match TRBD1. The CDR3 loop spans 17 amino acids. The V and J ends lost 6 bases and 4 bases, in that order; junction bases with no gene match: 14. Germline CDR1 is MDHEN and CDR2 is SYDVKM. The CDR3 reads CASRSPKGQEAGNTIYF. The DNA for the CDR3 is TGTGCCAGCAGGTCTCCCAAGGGACAGGAGGCCGGAAACACCATATATTTT.

The table lists this clonotype with a few counts. The chain recombines TRBV7-9 with TRBJ2-1, with D unresolved. Trimming removed 6 bases at V and 0 bases at J, with 9 bases between. The CDR3 is 14 amino acids. Germline CDR1 SEHNR, CDR2 FQNEAQ (reference sequence). The CDR3 sequence is CASSWQSSYNEQFF. For the CDR3, the DNA is TGTGCCAGCAGTTGGCAAAGCTCCTACAATGAGCAGTTCTTC.

This clonotype was seen repeatedly, ten times or more. The chain couples TRBV4-3 to TRBJ2-5, with TRBD1 identical over 8 bases. Trimming took 0 bases from V and 5 from J; bases not matched to a gene: 11. The CDR3 length is 17 residues. Germline loops: CDR1 LGHNA, CDR2 YSLEER. The CDR3: CASSQELTRGQRETQYF. CDR3 in DNA: TGCGCCAGCAGCCAAGAATTAACCAGGGGGCAGCGGGAGACCCAGTACTTC.

This clonotype was counted ten times or more. The rearrangement joins TRBV15 to TRBJ2-1; 7 nucleotides match TRBD2. The CDR3 is made up of 13 amino acids. Looked up from germline, CDR1 is LNHNV and CDR2 is YYDKDF (reference sequence). V was clipped by 5 bases and J by 9 bases; unmatched bases: 7. This CDR3 reads CATSLRERGEQFF. The CDR3 coding sequence is TGTGCCACCAGCCTGCGGGAGCGGGGTGAGCAGTTCTTC.

This clonotype was counted between two and nine times. The chain employs TRBV5-6 and TRBJ1-2; D remains ambiguous. Germline V gene data show CDR1 as SGHDT and CDR2 as YYEEEE. V lost 3 bases and J lost 7, with 10 bases in between. CDR3 length: 12 amino acids. Here the CDR3 DNA reads TGTGCCAGCAGCTCGGGATTAGGTGGCTACACCTTC. Residues: CASSSGLGGYTF.

This clonotype was counted a few times. The CDR3 region has the DNA TGTGCCAGCAGTTCTACCGGGACTAGCGGGGGACCTCTCACCGGGGAGCTGTTTTTT. Residues: CASSSTGTSGGPLTGELFF. The rearrangement links TRBV6-5 to TRBJ2-2, with 14 bases that match TRBD2. After removal of 4 bases from V and 4 bases from J, the junction contained 11 bases not matched to a gene. Germline CDR1 MNHEY, CDR2 SVGAGI. The CDR3 has 19 residues.

This clonotype was seen repeatedly, ten times or more. The chain links TRBV7-9 to TRBJ1-1; tentatively, D is TRBD1 (6 bases). Germline V gene sequence: CDR1 SEHNR, CDR2 FQNEAQ (reference sequence). The V end lost 5 bases, the J end lost 7 bases, and 14 bases lay between the germline ends. The CDR3 consists of 13 residues. The CDR3 here is CASSRDTQREAFF. As DNA, the CDR3 is TGTGCCAGCAGCCGGGACACTCAGCGTGAAGCTTTCTTT.

This clonotype has ten or more counts. The V call is TRBV6-1, the J call TRBJ2-2; 8 nucleotides align to TRBD2. CDR3 length: 16 amino acids. Germline V lookup: CDR1 MNHNS, CDR2 SASEGT. The ends lost 5 bases at V and 3 bases at J; junction bases unmatched: 8. CDR3 residues: CASSTRGGRDTGELFF. CDR3 coding DNA: TGTGCCAGCAGTACCCGGGGGGGTCGGGACACCGGGGAGCTGTTTTTT.

In its sample, this clonotype was seen a few times. Here the CDR3 DNA reads TGCAGCGGTGGTGAAGGTGAGGGCTACACCTTC. Translating it yields CSGGEGEGYTF. The chain carries TRBV29-1 and TRBJ1-2; no clear D. The CDR3 extends over 11 amino acids. Trimming took 7 bases from V and 8 from J, leaving 14 bases between them. CDR1 and CDR2 from the germline V gene are SQVTM and ANQGSEA.

V gene TRBV12-3 or TRBV12-4 combines with J gene TRBJ2-7; 9 bases align to TRBD1. The CDR3 is made up of 16 amino acids. With V trimmed by 6 bases and J by 3 bases, 12 bases remained unmatched. The DNA for the CDR3 is TGTGCCAGCAGAGAAACACAGGGGGCCCTGGACTACGAGCAGTACTTC. Residues: CASRETQGALDYEQYF.

This clonotype showed up just a few times. This sequence joins TRBV9 and TRBJ1-5, with D perhaps TRBD1 (6 bases). Germline loops: CDR1 SGDLS, CDR2 YYNGEE. Trimming pared 2 bases from V and 7 bases from J, leaving 10 bases between. The CDR3 is made up of 13 amino acids. The CDR3 spells CASSVGGPQPQHF. In DNA, the CDR3 is TGTGCCAGCAGCGTGGGGGGGCCGCAGCCCCAGCATTTT.